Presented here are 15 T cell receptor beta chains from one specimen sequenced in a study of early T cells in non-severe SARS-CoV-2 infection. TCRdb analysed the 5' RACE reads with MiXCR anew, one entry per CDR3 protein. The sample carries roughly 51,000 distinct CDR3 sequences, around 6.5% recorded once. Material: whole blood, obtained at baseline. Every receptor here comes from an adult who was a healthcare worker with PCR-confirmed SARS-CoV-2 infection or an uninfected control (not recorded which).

DNA of the CDR3: TGTGCCAGCAGCCAATCCGAGGGTAGCAATCAGCCCCAGCATTTT. This encodes CASSQSEGSNQPQHF. The gene calls are TRBV16 and TRBJ1-5; no clear D. Deletions cut 0 bases from V and 0 bases from J, with 6 bases between. CDR1 KGHSY and CDR2 FQNENV come from the germline V gene. The CDR3 totals 15 residues.

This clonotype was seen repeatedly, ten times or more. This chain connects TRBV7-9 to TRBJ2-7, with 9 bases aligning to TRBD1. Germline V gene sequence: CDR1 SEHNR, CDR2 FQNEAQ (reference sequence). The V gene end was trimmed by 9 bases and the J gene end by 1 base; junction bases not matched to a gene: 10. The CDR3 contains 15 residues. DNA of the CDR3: TGTGCCAGTGAGCTACCGGGACAGGGTTCCTACGAGCAGTACTTC. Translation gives CASELPGQGSYEQYF.

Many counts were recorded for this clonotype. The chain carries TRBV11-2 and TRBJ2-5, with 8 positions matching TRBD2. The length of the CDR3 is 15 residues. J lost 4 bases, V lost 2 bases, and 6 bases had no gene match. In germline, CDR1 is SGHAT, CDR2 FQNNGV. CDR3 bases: TGTGCCAGCAGCTTATCGGGAGGGGGGCTAGAGACCCAGTACTTC. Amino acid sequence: CASSLSGGGLETQYF.

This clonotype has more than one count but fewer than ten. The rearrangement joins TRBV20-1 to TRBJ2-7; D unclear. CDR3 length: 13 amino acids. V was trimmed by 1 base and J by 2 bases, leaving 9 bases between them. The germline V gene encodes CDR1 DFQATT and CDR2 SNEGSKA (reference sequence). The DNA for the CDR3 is TGCAGTGCTAGAGGGACCCGCACCTACGAGCAGTACTTC. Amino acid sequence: CSARGTRTYEQYF.

CDR3 amino acids: CASSPWTSGGAGPDTQYF. In DNA form, the CDR3 reads TGTGCCAGCAGCCCTTGGACTAGCGGGGGGGCCGGTCCAGATACGCAGTATTTT. The chain recombines TRBV11-3 with TRBJ2-3; 15 positions match TRBD2. Trimming removed 5 bases from V and 4 bases from J; junction bases left unmatched: 10. The CDR3 extends over 18 amino acids. CDR1 is SGHNT and CDR2 is YENEEA in the germline V gene.

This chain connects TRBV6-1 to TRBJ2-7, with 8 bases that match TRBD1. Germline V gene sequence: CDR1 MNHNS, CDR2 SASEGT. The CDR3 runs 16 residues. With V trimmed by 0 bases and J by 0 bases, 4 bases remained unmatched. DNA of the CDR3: TGTGCCAGCAGTGAAGCAGCGACAGGGGACTCCTACGAGCAGTACTTC. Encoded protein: CASSEAATGDSYEQYF.

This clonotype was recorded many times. CDR3 residues: CASSTTGTGSSKNIQYF. The CDR3 DNA follows: TGCGCCAGCAGCACCACCGGGACAGGGTCGTCGAAGAACATTCAGTACTTC. The chain uses TRBV5-1 and TRBJ2-4; 9 nucleotides agree with TRBD1. The V gene end was trimmed by 4 bases and the J gene end by 7 bases; junction bases not matched to a gene: 15. The CDR3 is 17 amino acids. CDR1 is SGHRS and CDR2 is YFSETQ in the germline V gene. The variable domain in full, completed from reference TRBV5-1 and TRBJ2-4, reads KAGVTQTPRYLIKTRGQQVTLSCSPISGHRSVSWYQQTPGQGLQFLFEYFSETQRNKGNFPGRFSGRQFSNSRSEMNVSTLELGDSALYLCASSTTGTGSSKNIQYFGAGTRLSVL.

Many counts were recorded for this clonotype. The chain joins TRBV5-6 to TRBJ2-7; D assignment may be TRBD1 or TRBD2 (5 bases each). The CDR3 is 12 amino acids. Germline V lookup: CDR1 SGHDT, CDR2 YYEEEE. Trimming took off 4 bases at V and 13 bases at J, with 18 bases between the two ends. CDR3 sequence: CASSLSAGTFYF. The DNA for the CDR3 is TGTGCCAGCAGCCTTAGTGCCGGGACGTTCTACTTC.

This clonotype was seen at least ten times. Here the CDR3 reads CAISESGGETQYF. The CDR3 bases are TGTGCCATCAGTGAGTCGGGGGGAGAGACCCAGTACTTC. The chain combines TRBV10-3 with TRBJ2-5; D is perhaps TRBD2 (6 bases). CDR3 size: 13 residues. Trimming shortened V by 0 bases and J by 4 bases, and 6 bases separated the two germline ends. The germline gives CDR1 ENHRY, CDR2 SYGVKD.

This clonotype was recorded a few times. This CDR3 is CAASGGITDTQYF. The CDR3 nucleotides read TGTGCCGCCAGCGGGGGTATCACAGATACGCAGTATTTT. The V call is TRBV2, the J call TRBJ2-3; TRBD2 aligns across 8 bases. In germline, CDR1 is SNHLY, CDR2 FYNNEI. This CDR3 has 13 amino acids. Losses at the gene ends were 11 bases for V and 2 bases for J; bases not matched to a gene: 6.

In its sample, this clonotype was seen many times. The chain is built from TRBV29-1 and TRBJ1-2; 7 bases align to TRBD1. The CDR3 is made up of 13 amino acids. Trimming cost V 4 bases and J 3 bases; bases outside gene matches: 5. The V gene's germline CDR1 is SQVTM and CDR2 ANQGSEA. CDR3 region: CSVVVRGDYGYTF. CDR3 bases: TGCAGCGTTGTGGTCAGGGGGGACTATGGCTACACCTTC.

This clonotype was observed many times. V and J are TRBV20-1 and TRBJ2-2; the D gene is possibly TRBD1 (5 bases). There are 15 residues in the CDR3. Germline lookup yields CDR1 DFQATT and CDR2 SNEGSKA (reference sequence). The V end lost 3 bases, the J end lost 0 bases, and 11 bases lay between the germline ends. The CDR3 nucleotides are TGCAGTGCTAGGACCGCAGGGCCGAACACCGGGGAGCTGTTTTTT. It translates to CSARTAGPNTGELFF.

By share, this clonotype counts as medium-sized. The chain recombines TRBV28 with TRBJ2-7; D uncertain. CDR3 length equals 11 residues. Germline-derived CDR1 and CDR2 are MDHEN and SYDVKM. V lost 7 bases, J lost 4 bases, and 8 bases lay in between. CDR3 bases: TGTGCCAGCAAGGAAGCTTACGAGCAGTACTTC. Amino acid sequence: CASKEAYEQYF.

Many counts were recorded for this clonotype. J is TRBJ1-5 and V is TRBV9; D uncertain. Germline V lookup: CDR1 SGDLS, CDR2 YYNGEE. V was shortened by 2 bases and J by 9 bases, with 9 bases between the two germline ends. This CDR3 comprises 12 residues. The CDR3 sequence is CASSVGEGPQHF. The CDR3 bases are TGTGCCAGCAGCGTCGGGGAAGGGCCCCAGCATTTT.

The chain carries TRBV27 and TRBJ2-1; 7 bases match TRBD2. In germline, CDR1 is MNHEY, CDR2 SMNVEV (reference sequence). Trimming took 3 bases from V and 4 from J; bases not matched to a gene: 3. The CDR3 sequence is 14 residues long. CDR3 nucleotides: TGTGCCAGCAGTTTCCGGCGGGGGTACAATGAGCAGTTCTTC. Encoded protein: CASSFRRGYNEQFF.